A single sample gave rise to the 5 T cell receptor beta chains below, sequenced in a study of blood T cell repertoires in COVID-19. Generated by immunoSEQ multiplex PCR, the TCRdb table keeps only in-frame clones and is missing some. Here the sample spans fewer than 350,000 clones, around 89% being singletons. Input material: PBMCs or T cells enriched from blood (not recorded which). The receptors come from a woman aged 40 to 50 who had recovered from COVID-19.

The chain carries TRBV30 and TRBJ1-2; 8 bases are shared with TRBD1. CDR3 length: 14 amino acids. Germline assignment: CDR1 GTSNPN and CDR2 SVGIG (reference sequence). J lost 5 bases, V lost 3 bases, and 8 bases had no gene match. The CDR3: CAWSPGGARYGYTF. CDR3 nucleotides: TGTGCCTGGAGCCCAGGGGGCGCCAGGTATGGCTACACCTTC.

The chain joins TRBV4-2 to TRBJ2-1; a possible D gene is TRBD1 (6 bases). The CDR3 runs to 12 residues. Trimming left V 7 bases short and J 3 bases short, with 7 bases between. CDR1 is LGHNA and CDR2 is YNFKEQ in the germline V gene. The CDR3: CASTGDYNEQFF. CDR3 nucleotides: TGTGCCAGCACAGGGGACTACAATGAGCAGTTCTTC.

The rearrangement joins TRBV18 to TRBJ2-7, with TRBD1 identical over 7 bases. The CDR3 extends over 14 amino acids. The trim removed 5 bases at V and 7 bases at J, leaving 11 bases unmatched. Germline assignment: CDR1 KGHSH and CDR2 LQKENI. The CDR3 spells CASSSTRQGQEQYF. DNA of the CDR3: TGTGCCAGCTCATCTACCCGACAGGGCCAAGAGCAGTACTTC.

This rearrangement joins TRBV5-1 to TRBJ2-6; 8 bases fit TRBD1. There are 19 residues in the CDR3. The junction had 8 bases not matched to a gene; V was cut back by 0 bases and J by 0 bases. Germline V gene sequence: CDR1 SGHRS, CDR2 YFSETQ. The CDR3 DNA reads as TGCGCCAGCAGCTTGGTGCCCGGACAGGGTAGCTCTGGGGCCAACGTCCTGACTTTC. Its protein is CASSLVPGQGSSGANVLTF.

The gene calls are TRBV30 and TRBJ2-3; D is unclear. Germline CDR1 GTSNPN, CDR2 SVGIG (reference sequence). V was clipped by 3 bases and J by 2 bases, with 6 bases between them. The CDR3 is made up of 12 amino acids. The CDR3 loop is CAWRPVTDTQYF. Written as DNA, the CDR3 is TGTGCCTGGAGGCCGGTCACAGATACGCAGTATTTT.